Included here is one T cell receptor (beta chain) sequence, with context. The CDR3 length is 15 residues. Germline V gives CDR1 MNHEY, CDR2 SVGAGI. The V segment lost 6 bases and the J segment 5 bases; nucleotides outside the gene matches: 12. The data were taken from a study of identifying expanded T cells in peripheral blood. Only in-frame clones appear in the TCRdb table, and some are missing; sequencing was by immunoSEQ multiplex PCR. Counted here are around 100,000 clones, approximately 90% occurring once; the ten biggest clones make up about a sixth. The TCR sequence derives from a person aged 18 to 75 in good health. The chain couples TRBV6-5 to TRBJ1-2; TRBD1 aligns across 7 bases. The sequenced material came from blood. In nucleotides, the CDR3 is TGTGCCAGCAGGCGCGACAGGGCTGCTAGGTATGGCTACACCTTC. Residues: CASRRDRAARYGYTF.